The TCR beta chain described here comes from a study of regulatory T cells in long-lasting Graves disease. Overall study: Graves' cases, newly diagnosed, had used antithyroid drugs under 3 months.

Study-wide points: Accuracy may have been reduced by the small sample size. Between persistent patients, about 2,800 public clonotypes were shared, exceeding the approximately 990 shared between new patients.

Germline values: CDR1 SGHRS, CDR2 YFSETQ. The CDR3 totals 15 residues. Trimming took 4 bases from V and 1 from J, leaving 9 bases between them. Time point specified: newly diagnosed GD, antithyroid drugs for less than 3 months. PBMC-extracted RNA yielded the TCR library. TCR beta libraries were built with iRepertoire HTBI primers and Arm-PCR of CDR3 regions. TCRdb recomputed calls from the multiplex PCR reads with MiXCR, one row per CDR3 protein. Among hundreds of thousands of distinct CDR3 sequences listed, about a sixth were seen once. This clonotype appeared many times. Its antigen is unidentified. The rearrangement links TRBV5-1 to TRBJ2-6; TRBD1 is a possible D gene (6 bases). This receptor was taken from a female donor with Graves disease. The sequences come from peripheral blood mononuclear cells (PBMCs), collected at new diagnosis, from a patient treated with antithyroid drugs. The CDR3 protein is CASSRTGSGANVLTF. The CDR3 bases are TGCGCCAGCAGCCGCACAGGGTCTGGGGCCAACGTCCTGACTTTC.